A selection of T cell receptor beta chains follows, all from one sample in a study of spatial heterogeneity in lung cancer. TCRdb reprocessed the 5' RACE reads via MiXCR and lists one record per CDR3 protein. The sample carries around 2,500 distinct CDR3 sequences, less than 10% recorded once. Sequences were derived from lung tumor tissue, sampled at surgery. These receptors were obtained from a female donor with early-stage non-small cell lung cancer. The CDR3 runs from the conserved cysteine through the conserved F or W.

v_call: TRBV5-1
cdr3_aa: CASSNPGTSKNTEAFF

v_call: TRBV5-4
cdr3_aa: CASTAFSDNEQFF

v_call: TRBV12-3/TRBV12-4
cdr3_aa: CASTLRGHQETQYF

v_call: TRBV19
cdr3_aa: CASRTSGRASGANVLTF

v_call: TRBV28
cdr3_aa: CASRRLAGLHGYTF

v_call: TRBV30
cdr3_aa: CAWVPRVAHEQFF

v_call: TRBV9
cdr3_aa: CASSAYGTGIAKNIQYF

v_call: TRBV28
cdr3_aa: CASSSYWSRGESTSTDTQYF

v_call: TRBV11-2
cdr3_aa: CASSLKGVNTGQTYNEQFF

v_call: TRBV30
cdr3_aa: CAWGLGKLFF

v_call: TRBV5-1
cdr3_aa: CASSFQGALSEQYF

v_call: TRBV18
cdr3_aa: CASSPELAGVREQFF

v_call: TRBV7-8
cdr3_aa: CASFRGQKETQYF

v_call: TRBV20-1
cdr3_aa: CSARGPPPSYEQYF

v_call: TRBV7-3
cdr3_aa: CASSRSGLADTQYF

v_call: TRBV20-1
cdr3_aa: CSARDETAGFGPQHF

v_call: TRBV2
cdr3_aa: CASSGGILTQYF

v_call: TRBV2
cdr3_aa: CASSVLAGGGDEQFF

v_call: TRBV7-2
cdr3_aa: CASSPGSATNEKLFF

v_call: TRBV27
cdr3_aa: CASTLMGGTASYEQYF

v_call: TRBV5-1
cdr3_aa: CVSSDPGGSETQYF

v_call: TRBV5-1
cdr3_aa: CASSLTPPGQNNEQFF

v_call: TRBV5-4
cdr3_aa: CASSLGLAEYNEQFF